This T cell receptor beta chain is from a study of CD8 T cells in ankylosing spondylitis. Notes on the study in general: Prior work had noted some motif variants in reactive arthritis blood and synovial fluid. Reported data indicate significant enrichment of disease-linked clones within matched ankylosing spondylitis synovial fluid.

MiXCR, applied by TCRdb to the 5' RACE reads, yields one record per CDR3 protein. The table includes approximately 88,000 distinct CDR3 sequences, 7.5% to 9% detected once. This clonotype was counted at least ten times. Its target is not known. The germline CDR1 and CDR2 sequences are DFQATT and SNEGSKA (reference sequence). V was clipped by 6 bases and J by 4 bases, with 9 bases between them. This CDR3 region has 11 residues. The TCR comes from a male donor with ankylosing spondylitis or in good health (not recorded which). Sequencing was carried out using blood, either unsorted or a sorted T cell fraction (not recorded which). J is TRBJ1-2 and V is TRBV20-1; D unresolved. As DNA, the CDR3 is TGCAGTGCCCCGAACAGCTATGGCTACACCTTC. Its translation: CSAPNSYGYTF.